Described below is a single T cell receptor (beta chain) sequence and its context. This clone was counted a single time. It lacks a known antigen. Base-call qualities are not available, and no considerably larger clone is one nucleotide away. The immunoSEQ two-step, bias-controlled multiplex PCR assay was used to amplify TRB CDR3 regions from genomic DNA. An Illumina NextSeq 500 was used to sequence the CDR3 libraries. On the authors' methods: The immunoSEQ Analyzer platform handled the initial alignment and bioinformatics, which included bias normalization against synthetic CDR3 analogs. V, D and J genes were annotated according to IMGT database definitions. VDJtools version 1.1.10 and the R package tcR version 2.2.1.11 were used with default settings for further TRBV analyses. GLIPH analysis was performed with version 1.0 using default settings. For CDR3 sequences with at least 5 reads, significant changes in clonotype frequency were assessed with a 2-sided binomial test and Benjamini-Hochberg correction (alpha = 0.01). TCRdb obtained this table from immuneACCESS and retained in-frame rearrangements with V and J assigned. These tables miss some clones; where compared with another copy, unresolved V genes account for less than half of the shortfall, and the remainder is unexplained. Clone size and V and J calls were adopted from that table, with D and trimming inferred from the DNA. For this sample there are fewer than 25,000 clones; around 83% appear just once. Together, the top ten hold 35% to 40% of the sample.

This sample is part of a study of T cell therapy after organ transplantation (dated by TCRdb to 2018 to 2020). In the study overall: The therapy products consisted of autologous CMV-specific T cells grown in vitro for around two weeks using a peptide pool of 30 HLA class I and II CMV epitopes. Patients were given up to 6 doses of T cells at 2-week intervals and were followed for 25 to 35 weeks after finishing therapy. Of the approximately 10 patients, eight were classified as clinical responders and two were classified as nonresponders. Patients received a median of 1.92 x 10^8 CMV-specific T cells across 2 to 6 intravenous infusions. Blood samples for the long-term post-therapy time point were collected 20 to 29 weeks after therapy was completed. The study was a follow-up TRBV repertoire analysis of an open-label phase I trial of autologous CMV-specific adoptive T cell therapy in solid-organ transplant recipients. Only about 85% of the 10 patients had long-term post-therapy samples available. The research as a whole found: Fold change in CD8 clonality after therapy was inversely correlated with pretherapy clonality, suggesting that less biased repertoires were more receptive to remodeling. The small number of expansions detected in nonresponders may reflect reduced sample coverage resulting from poor CD8+ T cell yield. Post-therapy reconstitution appeared to include both transferred clonotypes and endogenous clonotypes not detected in the therapy products. Assessment of confounders such as concurrent antirejection and antiviral medications was prevented by the small cohort. Before therapy, nonresponders had marked clonal expansions, and their repertoires changed minimally after therapy.

What this sample's time point label stands for: 20-29 weeks after completion of therapy. The patients had received solid-organ transplants and had drug-resistant/recurrent cytomegalovirus. Ten people from the trial were chosen for repertoire analysis because post-therapy peripheral blood mononuclear cells were available from them. A BD FACSAria III was used to sort viable CD3+CD8+CD4- lymphocytes from PBMCs. The Qiagen DNeasy Kit was used to extract genomic DNA from sorted cells. Unmatched junction bases come to 3, with V trimmed by 2 bases and J by 5 bases. CDR1 is given as LNHDA and CDR2 as SQIVND, both from the germline V gene (reference sequence). Including the terminal cysteine and phenylalanine, the CDR3 comprises 15 residues. The retained sequence is limited to the CDR3, 45 bases, with the frame set at the first base.

Rearrangement joined TRBV19 to TRBJ2-1; a stretch of 10 junction bases matches TRBD2. The clonotype originates from a human patient who had received a solid organ transplant and had CMV disease. Some T cells seen after a transplant may have their origin in the graft donor. Specimen: CD8+ T cells from blood, collected after autologous CMV-specific T cell therapy. The CDR3 amino acid sequence is: CASSIQLAGNNEQFF. The DNA is as follows: TGTGCCAGTAGTATACAACTAGCGGGAAACAATGAGCAGTTCTTC.